These T cell receptor beta chains were read from a single sample in a study of vaccination and CD4 T cells after COVID-19. Their recognized antigens are unknown. TCRdb redid the calling of the PCR reads with MiXCR, one entry per CDR3 protein. There are some 12,000 distinct CDR3 sequences in the sample; approximately 50% occur only once, and 15% to 25% lies in the top ten. Sequencing was performed on CD4+ T cells from blood, cultured in vitro. The receptors were sampled from a human donor who had recovered from COVID-19. CDR3s include the opening cysteine and the closing phenylalanine or tryptophan. D genes are given only for firm matches. Not all rows give a size; the values are once, few, many and, for expanded clones, a class.

cdr3_nt	cdr3_aa	v_call	j_call	d_call	clone_size
TGTGCCAGCAGTTACGGGGGCATAGGTACTGAAGCTTTCTTT	CASSYGGIGTEAFF	TRBV6-2/TRBV6-3	TRBJ1-1	NA	few
TGTGCCAGCAGGTCTAGCGGGTTAACCTCAGGGGAGCAGTACTTC	CASRSSGLTSGEQYF	TRBV28	TRBJ2-7	TRBD2	NA
TGTGCCAGCAGTTTCCGGGACAGAGATAATTCACCCCTCCACTTT	CASSFRDRDNSPLHF	TRBV27	TRBJ1-6	TRBD1	NA
TGTGCTAGCACCCCCCTTGGGACTGGAAACACCATATATTTT	CASTPLGTGNTIYF	TRBV7-7	TRBJ1-3	NA	NA
TGTGCCTGGAGCCGGGGACAGGGGAGTTGGCAGCCCCAGCATTTT	CAWSRGQGSWQPQHF	TRBV30	TRBJ1-5	TRBD1	few
TGTGCCAGTAGAATCGGCGGGGAAGCTTTCTTT	CASRIGGEAFF	TRBV19	TRBJ1-1	NA	few
TGTGCCAGCAGAGGGGCGGGAGTTATGAATGAGCAGTTCTTC	CASRGAGVMNEQFF	TRBV6-1	TRBJ2-1	TRBD2	NA
TGTGCCAGCAGCTTTCAAGTATCGGGCTATGGCTACACCTTC	CASSFQVSGYGYTF	TRBV7-9	TRBJ1-2	NA	NA
TGTGCCAGCAGTGAATGGGGCTCTGGAAACACCATATATTTT	CASSEWGSGNTIYF	TRBV6-1	TRBJ1-3	NA	NA
TGTGCCAGCAGCTTTACAGAGACCCAGTACTTC	CASSFTETQYF	TRBV7-2	TRBJ2-5	NA	NA
TGCAGTGCTAGGGGACAGGGACAACAGCCCCAGCATTTT	CSARGQGQQPQHF	TRBV20-1	TRBJ1-5	TRBD1	few
TGCAGTGCTATTGAAAATGGGGTCGGGGAGCTGTTTTTT	CSAIENGVGELFF	TRBV20-1	TRBJ2-2	NA	NA
TGTGCCAGTAGTACCGGATTGGGGGGGACCCAGTACTTC	CASSTGLGGTQYF	TRBV19	TRBJ2-5	NA	few
TGTGCCAGCAGTTTGGGGCGGCAACAGTACTTC	CASSLGRQQYF	TRBV6-5	TRBJ2-4	NA	NA
TGTGCCAGCAGTTTGCGGCCATCAGGCAATGAGCAGTTCTTC	CASSLRPSGNEQFF	TRBV27	TRBJ2-1	NA	few
TGTGCCAGCAGCCACCTGGGTGAGCAAGAGACCCAGTACTTC	CASSHLGEQETQYF	TRBV3-1	TRBJ2-5	NA	NA
TGTGCCACCAGTGACCGGACGGGAAGCTCCTACAATGAGCAGTTCTTC	CATSDRTGSSYNEQFF	TRBV24-1	TRBJ2-1	NA	NA
TGTGCCAGCAGCTTAGACGGCAATCAGCCCCAGCATTTT	CASSLDGNQPQHF	TRBV7-8	TRBJ1-5	NA	once
TGCAGCGTTGGGCCCAGCGGCAATCAGCCCCAGCATTTT	CSVGPSGNQPQHF	TRBV29-1	TRBJ1-5	NA	NA
TGTGCCAGCAGCTCGCGGACCACAGATACGCAGTATTTT	CASSSRTTDTQYF	TRBV7-6	TRBJ2-3	NA	NA
TGCAGTGCTAGAGTGGGGACAGGGAGGATCTATGGCTACACCTTC	CSARVGTGRIYGYTF	TRBV20-1	TRBJ1-2	TRBD1	NA
TGCGCCAGCAGCTTGAACAGTCGAACCAACGAGCAGTACTTC	CASSLNSRTNEQYF	TRBV5-1	TRBJ2-7	NA	NA
TGCAGTGCTAGTTACAGCTCCTACGAGCAGTACTTC	CSASYSSYEQYF	TRBV20-1	TRBJ2-7	NA	few
TGTGCCAGCAGCTTACGGTCCTCCCAGCGCACAGATACGCAGTATTTT	CASSLRSSQRTDTQYF	TRBV7-2	TRBJ2-3	NA	NA
TGCAGTGCTATATGGACTGGCACCGGGGAGCTGTTTTTT	CSAIWTGTGELFF	TRBV20-1	TRBJ2-2	NA	few
TGCAGTGCACCGCGCGGACTTGAGTTTTCCTACGAGCAGTACTTC	CSAPRGLEFSYEQYF	TRBV20-1	TRBJ2-7	NA	NA
TGTGCCAGCAGTTCCCCCGGACTAGCGGGGTACAATGAGCAGTTCTTC	CASSSPGLAGYNEQFF	TRBV28	TRBJ2-1	TRBD2	NA
TGTGCCAGCAGCCAAGGTCTAGCGACCACCTACGAGCAGTACTTC	CASSQGLATTYEQYF	TRBV3-1	TRBJ2-7	NA	few
TGTGCCACCAGTGATTCCAATACTGGGGCCAACGTCCTGACTTTC	CATSDSNTGANVLTF	TRBV24-1	TRBJ2-6	NA	NA
TGTGCCAGCAGTCGACAGGGGGGATCAGATACGCAGTATTTT	CASSRQGGSDTQYF	TRBV7-3	TRBJ2-3	TRBD1	NA
TGTGCCAGCAGTGAAAGTGGCACAGATACGCAGTATTTT	CASSESGTDTQYF	TRBV6-4	TRBJ2-3	NA	few
TGTGCCAGTAGGACAGGGGATAATTCACCCCTCCACTTT	CASRTGDNSPLHF	TRBV27	TRBJ1-6	TRBD1	few